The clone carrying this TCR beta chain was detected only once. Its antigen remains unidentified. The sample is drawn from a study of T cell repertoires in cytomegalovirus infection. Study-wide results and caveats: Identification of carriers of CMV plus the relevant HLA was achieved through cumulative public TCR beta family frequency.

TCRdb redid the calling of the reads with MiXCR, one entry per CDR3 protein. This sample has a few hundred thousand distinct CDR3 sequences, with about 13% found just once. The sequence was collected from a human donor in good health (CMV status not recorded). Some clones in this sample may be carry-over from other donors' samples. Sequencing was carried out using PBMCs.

CDR3 region: CASSVGIYGTDTQYF. CDR3 DNA: TGCGCCAGCAGCGTGGGAATTTATGGCACAGATACGCAGTATTTT. The genes are TRBV5-1 and TRBJ2-3; D unresolved. The CDR3 runs to 15 residues. The V gene lost 4 bases and the J gene lost 1 base, with 13 bases spanning the gap. CDR1 and CDR2 (germline): SGHRS, YFSETQ.